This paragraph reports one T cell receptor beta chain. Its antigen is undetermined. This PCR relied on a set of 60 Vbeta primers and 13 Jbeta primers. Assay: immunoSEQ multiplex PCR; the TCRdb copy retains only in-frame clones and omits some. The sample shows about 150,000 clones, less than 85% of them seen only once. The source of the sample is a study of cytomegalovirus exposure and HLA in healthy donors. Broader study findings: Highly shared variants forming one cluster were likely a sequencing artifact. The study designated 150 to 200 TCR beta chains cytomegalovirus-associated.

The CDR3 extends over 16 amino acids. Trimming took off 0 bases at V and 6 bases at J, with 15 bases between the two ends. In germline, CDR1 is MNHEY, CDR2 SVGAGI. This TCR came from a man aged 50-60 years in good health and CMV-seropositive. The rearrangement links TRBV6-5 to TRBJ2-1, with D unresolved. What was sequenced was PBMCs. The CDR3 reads CASSYSKSLLVNEQFF. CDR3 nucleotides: TGTGCCAGCAGTTACTCGAAATCGCTACTTGTCAATGAGCAGTTCTTC.